This section outlines one T cell receptor beta chain sequence together with its context. Original processing notes: Amplification of reference gene primers was used by the study to estimate nucleated cell counts. Clones were sequenced by immunoSEQ multiplex PCR, and TCRdb holds only the in-frame ones, with some missing. V and J calls plus clone size are reproduced from that table; the DNA served to infer D and trimming. Counted here are 200,000 to 250,000 clones, about nine tenths occurring once; the ten biggest clones make up around 2.6%. This record comes from a study of blood T cell repertoires in COVID-19. Overall study: In each case, the material was cDNA or gDNA derived from T cells, B-cell-depleted T cells, or PBMCs.

V dropped 8 bases and J dropped 0 bases, with 7 bases sitting between them. The CDR3 extends over 13 amino acids. Germline V gene sequence: CDR1 LNHDA, CDR2 SQIVND (reference sequence). Sequencing was done on a sample of PBMCs or T cells enriched from blood (not recorded which). This clonotype was sampled from a young woman with acute COVID-19. The V and J genes are TRBV19 and TRBJ1-4, with D unclear. CDR3 region: CASREATNEKLFF. CDR3 DNA: TGTGCCAGTCGGGAGGCAACTAATGAAAAACTGTTTTTT.